The rows below give T cell receptor beta chains drawn from one sample of a study of blood T cell repertoires in COVID-19. Measured with immunoSEQ multiplex PCR; TCRdb has only the in-frame clones, and not every one. The sample records approximately 300,000 clones, about 90% being singletons. The material sequenced was PBMCs or T cells enriched from blood (not recorded which). These TCRs come from a woman under 40 who had recovered from COVID-19. The CDR3 runs from the conserved cysteine through the conserved F or W. The order of the fields is D gene, V gene, J gene, clone size, CDR3 DNA, CDR3 protein. A D gene is named only where the DNA matches it firmly. A clone size is listed for some rows: how often the clone was seen (once, few, many), or a class if it is expanded.

NA	TRBV29-1	TRBJ1-1	NA	TGCAGCGTCTTTGTGGGGGGTGGGAGGATGAACACTGAAGCTTTCTTT	CSVFVGGGRMNTEAFF
TRBD1	TRBV3-1/TRBV3-2	TRBJ1-4	NA	TGTGCCAGCAGCCAAAAAGGCGGGACAGGGAATGAAAAACTGTTTTTT	CASSQKGGTGNEKLFF
NA	TRBV5-5	TRBJ2-7	NA	TGTGCCAGCAGCCAGCAGGGCGGTTCGTTCCACGAGCAGTACTTC	CASSQQGGSFHEQYF
NA	TRBV5-6	TRBJ1-2	NA	TGTGCCAGCAGCTTCCCTACTAACTATGGCTACACCTTC	CASSFPTNYGYTF
TRBD2	TRBV27	TRBJ2-3	NA	TGTGCCAGCAGTTCCCTAGCGGGGGGCATAACAGATACGCAGTATTTT	CASSSLAGGITDTQYF
NA	TRBV5-1	TRBJ2-3	NA	TGCGCCAGCAGCTTGGTTGTGAGGGGAGGGGGAGATACGCAGTATTTT	CASSLVVRGGGDTQYF
TRBD1	TRBV11-2	TRBJ2-3	NA	TGTGCCAGCAGCAAACAGGGGGCTCAAGCAGATACGCAGTATTTT	CASSKQGAQADTQYF
TRBD1	TRBV5-1	TRBJ1-1	NA	TGCGCCAGCAGCCTGGACCCACAGGGGATAAACACTGAAGCTTTCTTT	CASSLDPQGINTEAFF
NA	TRBV6-5	TRBJ2-1	NA	TGTGCCAGCAGTTACCCCGGGTCCCTCAATGAGCAGTTCTTC	CASSYPGSLNEQFF
TRBD1	TRBV30	TRBJ1-6	NA	TGTGCCTGGAGTGTTAGGACAGGGAACTCACCCCTCCACTTT	CAWSVRTGNSPLHF
NA	TRBV7-8	TRBJ1-5	NA	TGTGCCAGCAGCGTAGGATCGGACAGAAATCAGCCCCAGCATTTT	CASSVGSDRNQPQHF
TRBD1	TRBV19	TRBJ1-5	NA	TGTGCCAGTAGTATCCCTGCAGGGGGGCAGCCCCAGCATTTT	CASSIPAGGQPQHF
TRBD2	TRBV7-3	TRBJ2-1	once	TGTGCCAGCAGCCCGACTAGCGGGGACAATGAGCAGTTCTTC	CASSPTSGDNEQFF
TRBD2	TRBV6-1	TRBJ2-1	NA	TGTGCCAGCAGTGAAAATAGCGGGGGGCCGCGAAATCAGTTCTTC	CASSENSGGPRNQFF
NA	TRBV9	TRBJ1-2	NA	TGTGCCAGCAGCAGCCGTGGGGAGTTCTATGGCTACACCTTC	CASSSRGEFYGYTF
TRBD1	TRBV9	TRBJ2-5	NA	TGTGCCAGATCCGGACAGGGCGTTTGGGAGACCCAGTACTTC	CARSGQGVWETQYF
TRBD1	TRBV12-3/TRBV12-4	TRBJ2-7	NA	TGTGCCAGCAGTTTGGGACAGAAGGGGGAGCAGTACTTC	CASSLGQKGEQYF
TRBD1	TRBV2	TRBJ1-1	NA	TGTGCCAGCACCAAAGACAGGGGCACTGAAGCTTTCTTT	CASTKDRGTEAFF
NA	TRBV12-5	TRBJ1-2	NA	TGTGCTGTAAATCCGGGGGGTATCTATGGCTACACCTTC	CAVNPGGIYGYTF
TRBD1	TRBV6-1	TRBJ2-7	NA	TGTGCCAGCAGTGATAAGACAGGGCCCTACGAGCAGTACTTC	CASSDKTGPYEQYF
NA	TRBV13	TRBJ1-3	NA	TGTGCCAGCAGCTTAGGTCTCGGAAACACCATATATTTT	CASSLGLGNTIYF
NA	TRBV5-1	TRBJ2-1	NA	TGCGCCAGCAGCTTGGAGGACCGGCGGGATGAGCAGTTCTTC	CASSLEDRRDEQFF
TRBD1	TRBV5-6	TRBJ1-2	NA	TGTGCCAGCAGCTTGGCAAATGACAGGGGGCGAAATGGCTACACCTTC	CASSLANDRGRNGYTF
NA	TRBV9	TRBJ1-1	once	TGTGCCAGCAGTAGGCGGGGGGCGAGCACTGAAGCTTTCTTT	CASSRRGASTEAFF
NA	TRBV9	TRBJ1-5	NA	TGTGCCAGCAGCCCGGGGGACGAAGTGAGCAATCAGCCCCAGCATTTT	CASSPGDEVSNQPQHF
TRBD2	TRBV29-1	TRBJ2-2	NA	TGCAGCGTTGGGGAGGGGCCGGGCACCGGGGAGCTGTTTTTT	CSVGEGPGTGELFF
NA	TRBV6-5	TRBJ2-3	NA	TGTGCCAGCAGTTACTCCCAGGGTTGGACAGATACGCAGTATTTT	CASSYSQGWTDTQYF
NA	TRBV18	TRBJ1-5	NA	TGTGCCAGCTCACCAGACCCCGGCGGGGGCAATCAGCCCCAGCATTTT	CASSPDPGGGNQPQHF
TRBD1	TRBV6-5	TRBJ1-5	NA	TGTGCCAGTGCTCCTCAGGGGGAGCAGCCCCAGCATTTT	CASAPQGEQPQHF
NA	TRBV5-4	TRBJ1-4	NA	TGTGCCAGCAGCTTGAAGGGGCAGCTCGAAAAACTGTTTTTT	CASSLKGQLEKLFF
NA	TRBV5-8	TRBJ1-2	NA	TGTGCCAGCAGCTTGGTCGCAGGGTCTTACTATGGCTACACCTTC	CASSLVAGSYYGYTF
TRBD1	TRBV5-4	TRBJ1-2	NA	TGTGCCAGCAGCCTGCCTAGCCAGGGACAGAACTATGGCTACACCTTC	CASSLPSQGQNYGYTF
TRBD1	TRBV7-9	TRBJ1-2	few	TGTGCCACCGACGCTAACAGGGGCTATGGCTACACCTTC	CATDANRGYGYTF
NA	TRBV3-1/TRBV3-2	TRBJ2-2	NA	TGTGCCAGCAGCCACCCCCTTGAGAGCGGCACCGGGGAGCTGTTTTTT	CASSHPLESGTGELFF
NA	TRBV19	TRBJ2-2	NA	TGTGCCAGTAGTATAAGGGCGGGGAGCACCGGGGAGCTGTTTTTT	CASSIRAGSTGELFF
NA	TRBV5-1	TRBJ2-5	NA	TGCGCCAGCAGCTTCACCAGGCCGGAGACCCAGTACTTC	CASSFTRPETQYF
TRBD2	TRBV6-5	TRBJ2-5	NA	TGTGCCAGCAGCCCCGGTTGGGGGGGTGAGACCCAGTACTTC	CASSPGWGGETQYF
NA	TRBV11-3	TRBJ1-1	NA	TGTGCCAGCAGCTTAGGGAGGGGATCGGGGTCGAAAGCTTTCTTT	CASSLGRGSGSKAFF
NA	TRBV3-1/TRBV3-2	TRBJ1-1	NA	TGTGCCAGCAGCCACCCAGGGGTCTCTGAAGCTTTCTTT	CASSHPGVSEAFF